One sample yielded the 22 T cell receptor beta chains listed below, sequenced in a study of blood T cells in healthy people across ages. Through a sample-barcoded 5' primer and a J-beta primer mix, a second PCR was run for 7 to 11 cycles. TCRdb reanalysed the 5' RACE reads using MiXCR and keeps one entry per CDR3 protein. Among 500,000 to 600,000 distinct CDR3 sequences listed, roughly a quarter were seen once. Sequencing was carried out using blood. The receptors were gathered from a woman in her seventies in good health.

The V call is TRBV11-1, the J call TRBJ1-2, with D maybe TRBD1 (6 bases). This CDR3 spans 18 amino acids. Germline V gene sequence: CDR1 SGHAT, CDR2 FQDESV (reference sequence). Between the trimmed V and J ends, which lost 4 bases and 3 bases, there was a span of 24 bases. The CDR3 loop reads CASSSEDRYIIYYYGYTF. DNA of the CDR3: TGTGCCAGCAGCTCTGAGGACAGATACATTATATACTACTATGGCTACACCTTC.

In this sample, this clonotype turned up a few times. The chain employs TRBV7-8 and TRBJ1-6; D gene ambiguous. Germline V gives CDR1 SGHVS, CDR2 FQNEAQ. This CDR3 has 18 residues. V dropped 4 bases and J dropped 0 bases, with 16 bases sitting between them. CDR3 protein: CASSSRSRASSYNSPLHF. The CDR3 coding sequence is TGTGCCAGCAGCTCCAGGTCTCGGGCGAGCTCCTATAATTCACCCCTCCACTTT. Drawing the rest from reference TRBV7-8 and TRBJ1-6, the complete variable domain is GAGVSQSPRYKVAKRGQDVALRCDPISGHVSLFWYQQALGQGPEFLTYFQNEAQLDKSGLPSDRFFAERPEGSVSTLKIQRTQQEDSAVYLCASSSRSRASSYNSPLHFGNGTRLTVT.

In DNA, the CDR3 is TGCAGTGCCGAGGGCCAAGAGACCCAGTACTTC. It is translated as CSAEGQETQYF. This chain links TRBV20-1 with TRBJ2-5, with D possibly matching TRBD2 (5 bases). Trimming stripped 6 bases from V and 1 base from J, with 6 bases between. The germline CDR1 and CDR2 sequences are DFQATT and SNEGSKA (reference sequence). The CDR3 spans 11 residues.

In nucleotides, the CDR3 is TGCGCCAGCAGCTTTGTAGGGAGTGAGGGAGATACGCAGTATTTT. This translates into CASSFVGSEGDTQYF. This chain connects TRBV5-1 to TRBJ2-3, with D perhaps matching TRBD2 (5 bases). Germline V gene sequence: CDR1 SGHRS, CDR2 YFSETQ. The CDR3 runs 15 residues. Deletions cut 2 bases from V and 5 bases from J, with 15 bases between.

This clonotype was seen more than once but under ten times. The chain carries TRBV5-5 and TRBJ1-1; D unclear. The germline V and J ends were trimmed by 2 bases and 1 base, with 6 bases remaining between them. CDR1 is SGHKS and CDR2 is YYEKEE in the germline V gene (reference sequence). This CDR3 has 13 residues. The DNA of the CDR3 is TGTGCCAGCAGCTTCGTGGAGAACACTGAAGCTTTCTTT. The encoded protein is CASSFVENTEAFF. Complete variable domain (other parts from reference TRBV5-5 and TRBJ1-1): DAGVTQSPTHLIKTRGQQVTLRCSPISGHKSVSWYQQVLGQGPQFIFQYYEKEERGRGNFPDRFSARQFPNYSSELNVNALLLGDSALYLCASSFVENTEAFFGQGTRLTVV.

V is TRBV20-1 and J is TRBJ1-1; the D is unclear. From germline, CDR1 is DFQATT and CDR2 SNEGSKA (reference sequence). This CDR3 region has 13 residues. V dropped 4 bases and J dropped 6 bases, with 15 bases sitting between them. The CDR3 sequence is CSATPYEGPEAFF. DNA of the CDR3: TGCAGTGCTACCCCATACGAGGGCCCTGAAGCTTTCTTT.

The chain has TRBV6-5 and TRBJ2-5; 14 bases are shared with TRBD2. The tail of the sequence fits TRBJ2-1 better, so the J call may be wrong. The germline V gene has CDR1 MNHEY and CDR2 SVGAGI. The CDR3 runs 15 residues. The CDR3 region has the DNA TGTGCCAGCAGCACGACTAGCGGGAGGGCCGATGAGCAGTTCTTC. Residues: CASSTTSGRADEQFF.

The CDR3 region is CSARDPSGAAGELFF. The DNA of the CDR3 is TGCAGTGCTAGAGATCCGTCGGGGGCAGCCGGGGAGCTGTTTTTT. V usage is TRBV20-1 and J usage is TRBJ2-2; D assignment may be TRBD1 or TRBD2 (6 bases each). Trimming took 0 bases from V and 6 from J, leaving 14 bases between them. The germline V gene has CDR1 DFQATT and CDR2 SNEGSKA (reference sequence). The CDR3 extends over 15 amino acids.

This clonotype was found a few times. The gene calls are TRBV5-5 and TRBJ2-4; D is ambiguous. V dropped 0 bases and J dropped 0 bases, with 7 bases sitting between them. The CDR3 totals 15 residues. Germline assignment: CDR1 SGHKS and CDR2 YYEKEE (reference sequence). In nucleotides, the CDR3 is TGTGCCAGCAGCTTGGCTGCGATAGCCAAAAACATTCAGTACTTC. Its translation: CASSLAAIAKNIQYF.

The V call is TRBV7-9, the J call TRBJ1-4; weak D call: TRBD1 (5 bases). Per germline, CDR1 SEHNR and CDR2 FQNEAQ (reference sequence). The CDR3 totals 14 residues. Trimming left V 5 bases short and J 3 bases short, with 10 bases between. The CDR3 DNA sequence: TGTGCCAGCAGCCAGAGACAGTCTAATGAAAAACTGTTTTTT. Translation gives CASSQRQSNEKLFF. Drawing the rest from reference TRBV7-9 and TRBJ1-4, the complete variable domain is DTGVSQNPRHKITKRGQNVTFRCDPISEHNRLYWYRQTLGQGPEFLTYFQNEAQLEKSRLLSDRFSAERPKGSFSTLEIQRTEQGDSAMYLCASSQRQSNEKLFFGSGTQLSVL.

This clonotype came up a few times. The rearrangement uses TRBV20-1 and TRBJ1-2, with 8 bases that match TRBD1. CDR1 and CDR2 from the germline V gene are DFQATT and SNEGSKA (reference sequence). This CDR3 spans 13 amino acids. V shed 6 bases, J shed 7 bases, and the junction held 10 bases outside the gene matches. The CDR3 reads CSAKPTGAGGYTF. CDR3 in DNA: TGCAGTGCCAAACCGACAGGGGCGGGTGGCTACACCTTC.

This chain joins TRBV2 and TRBJ2-7, with D possibly TRBD2 on 6 matching bases. The germline V gene encodes CDR1 SNHLY and CDR2 FYNNEI. CDR3 length: 15 amino acids. V was trimmed by 3 bases and J by 0 bases, leaving 12 bases between them. CDR3 DNA: TGTGCCAGCAGTGAGGAGGGGATCCCCTCCTACGAGCAGTACTTC. This gives the protein CASSEEGIPSYEQYF.

A few counts support this clonotype. This chain joins TRBV20-1 and TRBJ2-7; D gene uncertain. The J call may be incorrect, as the DNA end agrees better with TRBJ2-5. This CDR3 contains 13 residues. CDR1 is DFQATT and CDR2 is SNEGSKA in the germline V gene (reference sequence). The CDR3 region has the DNA TGCAGTGCTAGCTTAAACAGCCAAGAGACCCAGTACTTC. This encodes CSASLNSQETQYF.

CDR3 nucleotide sequence: TGTGCCAGCTCACCACCGACTAGTTCCCTGTACAATGAGCAGTTCTTC. Its translation is CASSPPTSSLYNEQFF. This sequence joins TRBV18 and TRBJ2-1, with D perhaps TRBD2 (6 bases). Per the germline V gene, CDR1 is KGHSH and CDR2 is LQKENI. V was trimmed by 0 bases and J by 4 bases, leaving 13 bases between them. The CDR3 covers 16 residues.

This chain's CDR3 is CASRSLKGADSPLHF. DNA for the CDR3: TGTGCCAGCAGGTCACTTAAGGGGGCGGATTCACCCCTCCACTTT. The rearrangement links TRBV6-6 to TRBJ1-6; 7 bases line up with TRBD1. This CDR3 is 15 amino acids long. Per germline, CDR1 MNHNY and CDR2 SVGAGI (reference sequence). V dropped 6 bases and J dropped 8; count of bases not matched to a gene: 10.

The chain combines TRBV12-3 or TRBV12-4 with TRBJ2-3; D is uncertain. This CDR3 region has 14 residues. Trimming pared 5 bases from V and 0 bases from J, leaving 9 bases between. CDR3 in DNA: TGTGCCAGCAGTGCTGGGTATAGCACAGATACGCAGTATTTT. Protein product: CASSAGYSTDTQYF.

This rearrangement joins TRBV24-1 to TRBJ2-5, with a possible D match to TRBD2 (5 bases). The CDR3 is 15 residues long. V lost 5 bases to trimming and J lost 1 base, with 13 bases between them. The V gene's germline CDR1 is KGHDR and CDR2 SFDVKD. The CDR3 here is CATSAGGELQETQYF. CDR3 bases: TGTGCCACCAGTGCGGGTGGGGAGCTCCAAGAGACCCAGTACTTC.

As regards this clonotype: One end of the junction is discordant with germline, which a read error may explain. The chain couples TRBV11-3 to TRBJ2-1; D may be TRBD2 (6 bases). The CDR3 covers 16 residues. CDR1 and CDR2 (germline): SGHNT, YENEEA. CDR3 region: CASSPQTRSTYNKQFF. The CDR3, as DNA: TGTGCCAGCAGCCCTCAGACTAGGTCTACCTACAATAAGCAGTTCTTC.

This clonotype was seen a handful of times. The chain couples TRBV5-1 to TRBJ1-1; D gene unclear. V dropped 0 bases and J dropped 1 base, with 7 bases sitting between them. This CDR3 has 14 residues. Germline CDR1 SGHRS, CDR2 YFSETQ. The CDR3 DNA sequence: TGCGCCAGCAGCTTGGCTACGTCGAACACTGAAGCTTTCTTT. Translation gives CASSLATSNTEAFF.

CDR3 loop: CASSLSGGVTQYF. The CDR3 coding sequence is TGTGCCAGCAGTTTATCGGGAGGCGTTACGCAGTATTTT. The chain links TRBV28 to TRBJ2-3, with 7 bases aligning to TRBD2. The CDR3 length is 13 residues. In germline, CDR1 is MDHEN, CDR2 SYDVKM. V was pared by 1 base and J by 8 bases, with 3 bases of the junction left unmatched.

This clonotype was observed a handful of times. The V gene is TRBV3-1, the J gene TRBJ2-7; TRBD2 matches at 10 bases. The J segment lost 0 bases and the V segment lost 5 bases, leaving 4 bases of the junction unmatched. This CDR3 has 15 amino acids. CDR1 is LGHDT and CDR2 is YNNKEL in the germline V gene (reference sequence). The CDR3 spells CASSDLAGGSYEQYF. The CDR3 region has the DNA TGTGCCAGCAGCGACTTAGCGGGGGGCTCCTACGAGCAGTACTTC.

This clonotype came up a few times. The chain carries TRBV7-2 and TRBJ2-1; D remains ambiguous. The CDR3 totals 15 residues. Germline CDR1 and CDR2: SGHTA and FQGNSA. Trimming removed 5 bases at V and 0 bases at J, with 11 bases between. The CDR3 coding sequence is TGTGCCAGCAGCCCTCCTTCCCTCTCCTACAATGAGCAGTTCTTC. Amino acid sequence: CASSPPSLSYNEQFF.